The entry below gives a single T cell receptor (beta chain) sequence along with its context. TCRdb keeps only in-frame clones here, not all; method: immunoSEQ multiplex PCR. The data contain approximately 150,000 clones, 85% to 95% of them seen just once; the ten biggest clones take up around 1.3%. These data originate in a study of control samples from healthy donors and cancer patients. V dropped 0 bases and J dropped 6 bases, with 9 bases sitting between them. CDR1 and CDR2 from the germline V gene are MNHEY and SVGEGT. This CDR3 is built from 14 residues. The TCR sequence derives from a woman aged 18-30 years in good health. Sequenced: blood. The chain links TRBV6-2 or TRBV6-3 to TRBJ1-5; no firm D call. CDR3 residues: CASSYSVVVQPQHF. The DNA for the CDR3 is TGTGCCAGCAGTTACTCGGTCGTAGTTCAGCCCCAGCATTTT.